This TCR beta chain was identified during a study of cytotoxic CD8 clonotypes in ibrutinib-treated CLL (dated by TCRdb to about 2021). Some background on the complete study: The cohort had some eleven relapsed/refractory and more than 14 treatment-naive patients; 17 to 18 were IGHV unmutated. Responses were partial in some 24 patients and complete in 2; after median 68 months follow-up, about 15 stayed in remission and some twelve progressed. The response samples were drawn at a median of 12 months into treatment, with a range of about 6 to 36 months. An average of around 260,000 productive templates and 94,082 productive rearrangements was obtained per sample. Of the roughly 90 people in the trial, 25 to 30 had longitudinal samples available. Cryopreserved peripheral blood mononuclear cells were obtained prior to treatment, at the time of response, and at either disease progression or sustained remission. Every sample from remission and from progressive disease was obtained while the patients were still on ibrutinib. Overall study outcomes, separate from this receptor: Lymph node repertoires were not examined, and the timing of sampling was not matched between patients in sustained remission and those whose disease progressed. Public clonotypes were rare and either shrank or stayed stable during treatment, and the rise in clonality at ibrutinib response reflected expansion of private clonotypes. An increase in clonality was observed at ibrutinib response, with clonality remaining stable during sustained remission and falling back toward baseline at progression. Baseline clonality exceeded that of age-matched healthy donors and correlated strongly with circulating CD8+ T-cell counts.

Taken from the germline V gene, the CDR1 and CDR2 loops are MNHEY and SVGAGI. Between the V and J ends, shortened by 4 bases and 3 bases respectively, the junction contains 12 bases. From cysteine to phenylalanine, the CDR3 is 14 amino acids long. Only CDR3 DNA is held: 42 bases, read in frame from base 1. Worth noting for this clone: What this receptor recognizes is not known. No base quality values were provided; no much bigger clone lies one nucleotide off.

The goal of deep resolution MiSeq sequencing was a depth between 1 in 1 million and 1 in 200,000 T cells, and coverage averaged 10x per clonotype. The immunoSEQ hsTCRB Kit was used to generate the TCR beta libraries. As for the original processing: The data were analyzed with ImmunoSEQ Analyzer and ImmunoSEQ Data Assistant, and V, D and J gene assignments followed IMGT definitions. Clonality was computed as one minus normalized Shannon entropy of productive rearrangement frequencies, ranging from 0 to 1. Public clonotype analysis was restricted to overrepresented clonotypes comprising at least 0.05% of each patient's repertoire. About a dozen age-matched healthy donor repertoires from immuneACCESS were used as controls for clonality. TCRdb obtained this table from immuneACCESS and retained in-frame rearrangements with V and J assigned. These tables miss some clones; where compared with another copy, unresolved V genes account for less than half of the shortfall, and the remainder is unexplained. V, J and clone size derive from that table, while D and trimming were established from the DNA sequence. The sample includes around 70,000 clones, with approximately 90% observed a single time. 3% to 3.5% of the sample rests with the top ten.

The time point label, read with the paper, signifies: about eleven months on ibrutinib. Approximately 2 micrograms of genomic DNA were extracted from cryopreserved PBMCs for TCR beta library preparation. High-throughput TCR beta sequencing was performed on longitudinal blood samples from CLL patients receiving ibrutinib monotherapy. The patients took part in an open-label, single-center phase 2 trial of ibrutinib monotherapy. This clonotype originated in a human donor with chronic lymphocytic leukemia. The rearrangement combines TRBV6-5 with TRBJ1-2; the D gene remains uncertain. The sequences come from PBMCs, collected after 12 months of ibrutinib treatment. The CDR3 reads as follows: CASSSGRLYYGYTF. The base sequence is TGTGCCAGCAGTTCCGGACGGCTGTACTATGGCTACACCTTC.